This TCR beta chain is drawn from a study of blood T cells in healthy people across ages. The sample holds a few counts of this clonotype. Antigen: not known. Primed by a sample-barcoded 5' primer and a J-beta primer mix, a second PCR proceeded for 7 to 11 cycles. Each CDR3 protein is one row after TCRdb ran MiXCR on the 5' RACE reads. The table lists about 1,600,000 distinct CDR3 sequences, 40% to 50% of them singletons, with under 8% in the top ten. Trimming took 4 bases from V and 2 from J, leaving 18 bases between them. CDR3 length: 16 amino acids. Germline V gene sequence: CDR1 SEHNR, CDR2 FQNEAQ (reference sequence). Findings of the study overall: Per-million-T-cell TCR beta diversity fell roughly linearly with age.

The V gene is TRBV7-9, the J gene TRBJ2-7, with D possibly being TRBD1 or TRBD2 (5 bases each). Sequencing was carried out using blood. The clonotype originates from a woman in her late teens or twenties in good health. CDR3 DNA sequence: TGTGCCAGCAGCTCTTCACTAGGGACGACTACCTACGAGCAGTACTTC. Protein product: CASSSSLGTTTYEQYF.